This entry describes one T cell receptor beta chain. The antigen remains unidentified. Method: immunoSEQ multiplex PCR; TCRdb's copy keeps in-frame clones and lacks some. The data show some 150,000 clones, roughly three quarters seen once. The entry originates in a study of cytotoxic CD8 clonotypes in ibrutinib-treated CLL. Background on the study: After treatment lasting a median about twelve months, range 6 to 36, response samples were collected. Notes on the study in general: The study found public clonotypes uncommon, contracting or stable on treatment.

Germline CDR1 reads MNHEY; CDR2 reads SVGAGI. V shed 7 bases, J shed 5 bases, and the junction held 4 bases outside the gene matches. There are 12 residues in the CDR3. Material: PBMCs, obtained after 24 months of ibrutinib treatment. The sequence was obtained from a human donor with chronic lymphocytic leukemia. This chain uses TRBV6-5 with TRBJ2-5; 7 bases agree with TRBD1. The CDR3 region is CASTGQRETQYF. For the CDR3, the DNA is TGTGCCAGCACGGGACAGAGGGAGACCCAGTACTTC.